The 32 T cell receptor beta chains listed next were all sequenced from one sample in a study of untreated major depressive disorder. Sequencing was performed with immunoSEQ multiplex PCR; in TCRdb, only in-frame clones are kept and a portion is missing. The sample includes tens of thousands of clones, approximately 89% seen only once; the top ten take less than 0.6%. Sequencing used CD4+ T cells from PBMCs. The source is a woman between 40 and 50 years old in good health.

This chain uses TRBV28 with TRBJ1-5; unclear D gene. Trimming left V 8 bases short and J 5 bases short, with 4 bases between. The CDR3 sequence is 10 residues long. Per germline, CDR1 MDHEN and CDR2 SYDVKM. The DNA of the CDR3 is TGTGCCAGCGGCTATCAGCCCCAGCATTTT. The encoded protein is CASGYQPQHF. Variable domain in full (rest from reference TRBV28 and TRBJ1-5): DVKVTQSSRYLVKRTGEKVFLECVQDMDHENMFWYRQDPGLGLRLIYFSYDVKMKEKGDIPEGYSVSREKKERFSLILESASTNQTSMYLCASGYQPQHFGDGTRLSIL.

The CDR3 loop reads CASSRTANTEAFF. The CDR3 DNA follows: TGTGCCAGCAGCCGGACAGCGAACACTGAAGCTTTCTTT. The genes are TRBV14 and TRBJ1-1; possible D gene TRBD1, 6 bases. The germline gives CDR1 SGHDN, CDR2 FVKESK. V was cut by 4 bases and J by 1 base, with 7 bases left in between. The CDR3 is 13 amino acids.

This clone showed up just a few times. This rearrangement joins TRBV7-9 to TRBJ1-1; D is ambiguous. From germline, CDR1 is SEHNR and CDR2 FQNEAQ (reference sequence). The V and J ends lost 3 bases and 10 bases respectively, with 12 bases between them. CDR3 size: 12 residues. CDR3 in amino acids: CASSLPLGAAFF. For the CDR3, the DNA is TGTGCCAGCAGCTTGCCGTTGGGTGCAGCTTTCTTT.

The DNA of the CDR3 is TGTGCCAGCAGTTTATTTGAGGGCGACTATGGCTACACCTTC. The encoded protein is CASSLFEGDYGYTF. The chain uses TRBV28 and TRBJ1-2; D is unresolved. The CDR3 totals 14 residues. CDR1 and CDR2 (germline): MDHEN, SYDVKM. V lost 1 base and J 3 bases, leaving 9 bases between the germline ends.

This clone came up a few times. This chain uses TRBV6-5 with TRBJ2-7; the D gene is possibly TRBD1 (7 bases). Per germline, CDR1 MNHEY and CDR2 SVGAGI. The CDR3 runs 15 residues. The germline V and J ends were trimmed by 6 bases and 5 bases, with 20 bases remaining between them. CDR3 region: CASSLLQGGQDEQYF. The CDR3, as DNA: TGTGCCAGCAGCCTCCTTCAGGGGGGTCAGGACGAGCAGTACTTC.

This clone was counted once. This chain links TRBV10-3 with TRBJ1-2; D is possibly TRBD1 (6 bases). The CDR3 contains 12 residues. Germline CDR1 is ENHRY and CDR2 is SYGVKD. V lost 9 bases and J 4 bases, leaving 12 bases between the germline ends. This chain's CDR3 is CAMAGDPYGYTF. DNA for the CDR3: TGTGCCATGGCAGGGGACCCCTATGGCTACACCTTC.

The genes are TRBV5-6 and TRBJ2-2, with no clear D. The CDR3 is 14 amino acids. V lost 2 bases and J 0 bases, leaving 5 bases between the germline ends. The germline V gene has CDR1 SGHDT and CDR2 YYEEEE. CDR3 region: CASSFGPNTGELFF. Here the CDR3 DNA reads TGTGCCAGCAGCTTTGGTCCGAACACCGGGGAGCTGTTTTTT.

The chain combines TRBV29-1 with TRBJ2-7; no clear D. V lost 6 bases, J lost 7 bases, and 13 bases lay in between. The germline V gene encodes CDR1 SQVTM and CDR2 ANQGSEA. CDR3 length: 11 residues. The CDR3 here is CSVSHLEEQYF. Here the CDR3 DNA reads TGCAGCGTATCCCATCTCGAGGAGCAGTACTTC.

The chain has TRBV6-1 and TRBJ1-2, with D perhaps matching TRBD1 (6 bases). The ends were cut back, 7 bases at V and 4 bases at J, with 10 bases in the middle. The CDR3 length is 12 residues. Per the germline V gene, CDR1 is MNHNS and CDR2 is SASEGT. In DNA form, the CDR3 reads TGTGCCAGCACAGGGGATAGCTATGGCTACACCTTC. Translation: CASTGDSYGYTF.

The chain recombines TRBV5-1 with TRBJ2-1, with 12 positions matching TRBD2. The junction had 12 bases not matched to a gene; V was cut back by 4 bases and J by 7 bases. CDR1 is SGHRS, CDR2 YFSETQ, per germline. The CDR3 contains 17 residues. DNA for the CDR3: TGCGCCAGCAGCACCAACCCTAGCGGGAGGGCCCAGAATGAGCAGTTCTTC. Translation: CASSTNPSGRAQNEQFF.

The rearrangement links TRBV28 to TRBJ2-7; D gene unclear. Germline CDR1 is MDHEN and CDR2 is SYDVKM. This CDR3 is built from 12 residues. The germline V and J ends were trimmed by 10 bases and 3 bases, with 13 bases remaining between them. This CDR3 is CATRKKGYEQYF. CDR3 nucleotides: TGTGCCACCAGGAAAAAGGGCTACGAGCAGTACTTC.

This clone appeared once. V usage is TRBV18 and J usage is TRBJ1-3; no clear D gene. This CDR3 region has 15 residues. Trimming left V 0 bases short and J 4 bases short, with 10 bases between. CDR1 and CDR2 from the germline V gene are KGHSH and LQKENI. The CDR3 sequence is CASSPPVSSGNTIYF. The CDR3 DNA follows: TGTGCCAGCTCACCACCGGTGAGTTCCGGAAACACCATATATTTT.

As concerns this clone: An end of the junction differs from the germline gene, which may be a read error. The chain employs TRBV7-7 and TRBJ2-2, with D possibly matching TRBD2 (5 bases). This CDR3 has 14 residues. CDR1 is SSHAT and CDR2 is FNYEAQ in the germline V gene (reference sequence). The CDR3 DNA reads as TGTGCTAGCAGCTTAGACCGGGAATCCGGGGAGCTGTTTTTT. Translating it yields CASSLDRESGELFF.

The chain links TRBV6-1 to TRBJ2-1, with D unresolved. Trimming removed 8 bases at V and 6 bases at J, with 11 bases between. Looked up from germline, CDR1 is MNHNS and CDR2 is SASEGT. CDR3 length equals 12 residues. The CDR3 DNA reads TGTGCCAGCGGATTCCTGGGCAATGAGCAGTTCTTC. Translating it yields CASGFLGNEQFF.

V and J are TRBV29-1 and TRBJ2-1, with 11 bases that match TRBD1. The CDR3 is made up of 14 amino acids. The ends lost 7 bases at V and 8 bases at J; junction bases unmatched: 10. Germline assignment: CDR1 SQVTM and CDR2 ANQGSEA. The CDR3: CSATDRGRWDEQFF. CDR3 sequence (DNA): TGCAGCGCAACGGACAGGGGGCGTTGGGATGAGCAGTTCTTC.

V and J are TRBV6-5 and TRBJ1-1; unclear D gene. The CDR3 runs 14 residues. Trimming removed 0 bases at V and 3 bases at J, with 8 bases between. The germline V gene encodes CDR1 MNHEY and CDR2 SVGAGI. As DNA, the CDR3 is TGTGCCAGCAGTTACTCCTTGAGGGACACTGAAGCTTTCTTT. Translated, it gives CASSYSLRDTEAFF.

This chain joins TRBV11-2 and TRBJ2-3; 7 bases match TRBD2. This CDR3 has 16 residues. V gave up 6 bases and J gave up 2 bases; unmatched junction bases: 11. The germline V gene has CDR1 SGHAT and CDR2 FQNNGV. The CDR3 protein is CASSMVGGLNTDTQYF. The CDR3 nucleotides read TGTGCCAGCAGTATGGTGGGAGGGCTAAACACAGATACGCAGTATTTT.

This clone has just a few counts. CDR3 amino acids: CASSRTRELFF. The CDR3 DNA follows: TGTGCCAGCAGCCGGACGCGGGAGCTGTTTTTT. V usage is TRBV14 and J usage is TRBJ2-2; no clear D. Trimming removed 4 bases at V and 9 bases at J, with 6 bases between. The CDR3 length is 11 residues. CDR1 is SGHDN and CDR2 is FVKESK in the germline V gene. The entire variable domain, with the rest obtained from reference TRBV14 and TRBJ2-2, is as follows: EAGVTQFPSHSVIEKGQTVTLRCDPISGHDNLYWYRRVMGKEIKFLLHFVKESKQDESGMPNNRFLAERTGGTYSTLKVQPAELEDSGVYFCASSRTRELFFGEGSRLTVL.

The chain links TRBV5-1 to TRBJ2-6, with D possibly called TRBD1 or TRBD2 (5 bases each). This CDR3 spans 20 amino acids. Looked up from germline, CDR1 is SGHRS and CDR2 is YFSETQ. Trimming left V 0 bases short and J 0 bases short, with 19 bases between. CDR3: CASSLGTRGAHPSGANVLTF. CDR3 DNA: TGCGCCAGCAGCTTGGGGACAAGGGGAGCTCACCCCTCTGGGGCCAACGTCCTGACTTTC.

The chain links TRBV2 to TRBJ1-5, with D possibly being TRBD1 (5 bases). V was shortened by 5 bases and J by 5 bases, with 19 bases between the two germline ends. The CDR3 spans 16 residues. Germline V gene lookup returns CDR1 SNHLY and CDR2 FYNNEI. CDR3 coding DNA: TGTGCCAGCAGTAAGGAAAGGCAGGGTGGGGATCAGCCCCAGCATTTT. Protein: CASSKERQGGDQPQHF.

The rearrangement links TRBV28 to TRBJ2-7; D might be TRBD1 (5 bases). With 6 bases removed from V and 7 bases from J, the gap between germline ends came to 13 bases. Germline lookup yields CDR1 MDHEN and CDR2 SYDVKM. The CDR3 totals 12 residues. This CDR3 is CASRSRAQEQYF. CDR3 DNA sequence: TGTGCCAGCAGATCCAGGGCTCAAGAGCAGTACTTC.

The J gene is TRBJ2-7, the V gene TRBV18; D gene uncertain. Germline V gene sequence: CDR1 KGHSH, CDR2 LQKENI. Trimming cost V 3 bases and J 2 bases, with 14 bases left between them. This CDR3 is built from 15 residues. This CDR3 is CASSPNPSRAYEQYF. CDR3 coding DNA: TGTGCCAGCTCACCGAATCCATCTAGGGCCTACGAGCAGTACTTC. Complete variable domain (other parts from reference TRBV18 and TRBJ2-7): NAGVMQNPRHLVRRRGQEARLRCSPMKGHSHVYWYRQLPEEGLKFMVYLQKENIIDESGMPKERFSAEFPKEGPSILRIQQVVRGDSAAYFCASSPNPSRAYEQYFGPGTRLTVT.

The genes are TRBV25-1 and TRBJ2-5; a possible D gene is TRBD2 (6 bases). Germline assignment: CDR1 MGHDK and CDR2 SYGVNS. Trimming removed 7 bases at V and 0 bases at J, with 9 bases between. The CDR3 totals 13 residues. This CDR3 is CASMEGNQETQYF. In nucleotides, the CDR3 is TGTGCCAGCATGGAGGGGAACCAAGAGACCCAGTACTTC.

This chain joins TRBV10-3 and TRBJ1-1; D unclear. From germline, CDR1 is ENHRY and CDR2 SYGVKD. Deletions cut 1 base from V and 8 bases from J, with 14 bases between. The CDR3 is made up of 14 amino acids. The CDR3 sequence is CAISEYGSKSEAFF. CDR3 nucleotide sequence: TGTGCCATCAGTGAGTATGGATCAAAAAGCGAAGCTTTCTTT.

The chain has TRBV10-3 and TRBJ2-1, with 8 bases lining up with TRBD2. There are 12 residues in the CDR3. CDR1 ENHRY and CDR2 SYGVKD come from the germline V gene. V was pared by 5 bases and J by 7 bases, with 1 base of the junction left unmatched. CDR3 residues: CAISSGGNEQFF. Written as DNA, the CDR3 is TGTGCCATCAGTTCGGGGGGGAATGAGCAGTTCTTC.

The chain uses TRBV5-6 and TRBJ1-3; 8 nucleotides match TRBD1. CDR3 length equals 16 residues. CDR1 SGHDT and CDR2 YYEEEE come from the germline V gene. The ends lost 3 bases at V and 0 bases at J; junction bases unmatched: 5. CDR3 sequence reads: CASSWGQAFSGNTIYF. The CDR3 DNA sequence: TGTGCCAGCAGCTGGGGACAGGCCTTCTCTGGAAACACCATATATTTT.

CDR3 sequence reads: CASSHRGFRGEKLFF. CDR3 DNA sequence: TGTGCCAGCAGCCACAGGGGTTTTAGGGGCGAAAAACTGTTTTTT. The rearrangement uses TRBV11-2 and TRBJ1-4; TRBD1 matches 7 bases. V shed 5 bases and J 8 bases; nucleotides not matched to a gene: 11. Germline lookup yields CDR1 SGHAT and CDR2 FQNNGV. The length of the CDR3 is 15 residues.

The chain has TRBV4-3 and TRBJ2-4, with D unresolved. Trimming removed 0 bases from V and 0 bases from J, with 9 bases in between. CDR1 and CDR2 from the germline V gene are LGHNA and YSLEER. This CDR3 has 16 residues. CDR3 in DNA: TGCGCCAGCAGCCAAGACACACAACTAGCCAAAAACATTCAGTACTTC. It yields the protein CASSQDTQLAKNIQYF.

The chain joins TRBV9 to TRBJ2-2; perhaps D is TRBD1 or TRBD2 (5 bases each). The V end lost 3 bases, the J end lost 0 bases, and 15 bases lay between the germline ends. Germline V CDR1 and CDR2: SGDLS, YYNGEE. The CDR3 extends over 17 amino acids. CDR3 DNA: TGTGCCAGCAGCGAACCTTCTGGGGGTGCGAACACCGGGGAGCTGTTTTTT. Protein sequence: CASSEPSGGANTGELFF.

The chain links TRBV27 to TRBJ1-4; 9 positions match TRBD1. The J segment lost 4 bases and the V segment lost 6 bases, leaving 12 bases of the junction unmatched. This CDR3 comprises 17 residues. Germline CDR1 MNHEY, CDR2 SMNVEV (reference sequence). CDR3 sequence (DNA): TGTGCCAGCAGGACCGTGTACAGGGGGCTCAGTAATGAAAAACTGTTTTTT. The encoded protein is CASRTVYRGLSNEKLFF.

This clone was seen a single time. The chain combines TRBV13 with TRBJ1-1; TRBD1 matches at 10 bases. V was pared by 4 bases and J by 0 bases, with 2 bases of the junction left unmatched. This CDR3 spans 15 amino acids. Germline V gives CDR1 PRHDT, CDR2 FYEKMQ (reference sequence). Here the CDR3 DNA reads TGTGCCAGCAGCTCCGGACAGGGGGTGAACACTGAAGCTTTCTTT. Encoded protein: CASSSGQGVNTEAFF.

The CDR3 sequence is CASSQTPGNTEAFF. The CDR3 DNA reads TGTGCCAGCAGTCAAACCCCGGGCAACACTGAAGCTTTCTTT. This sequence joins TRBV27 and TRBJ1-1; D gene unclear. The V end lost 5 bases, the J end lost 2 bases, and 12 bases lay between the germline ends. This CDR3 spans 14 amino acids. Germline V gives CDR1 MNHEY, CDR2 SMNVEV (reference sequence).